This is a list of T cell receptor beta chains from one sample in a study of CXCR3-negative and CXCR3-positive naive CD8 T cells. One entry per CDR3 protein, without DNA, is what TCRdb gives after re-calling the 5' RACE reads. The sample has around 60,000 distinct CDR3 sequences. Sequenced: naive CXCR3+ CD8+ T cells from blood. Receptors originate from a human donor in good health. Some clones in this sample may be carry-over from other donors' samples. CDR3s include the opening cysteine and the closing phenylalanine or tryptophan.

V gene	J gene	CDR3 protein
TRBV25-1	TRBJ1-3	CASTSSGNTIYF
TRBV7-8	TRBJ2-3	CASSLHADTQYF
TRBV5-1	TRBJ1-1	CASSFTGTNTEAFF
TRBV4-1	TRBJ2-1	CASSQDLYNNEQFF
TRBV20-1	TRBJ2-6	CSVTTGVVGGANVLTF
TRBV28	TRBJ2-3	CASSFRTSGGPSTDTQYF
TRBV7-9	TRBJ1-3	CASSPGLGDTIYF
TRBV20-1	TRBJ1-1	CSARDLGRPAMNTEAFF
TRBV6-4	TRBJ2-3	CASSDGAGEDTQYF
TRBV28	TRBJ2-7	CASSRTEGQYF
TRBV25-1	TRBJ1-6	CASSEWDNSYNSPLHF
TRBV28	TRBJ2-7	CASTGSEYEQYF
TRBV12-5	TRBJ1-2	CASGPGTGRTELGYTF
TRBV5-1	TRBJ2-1	CASSWTRTSGENEQFF
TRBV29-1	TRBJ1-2	CSAFSGQVYGYTF
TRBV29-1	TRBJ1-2	CSDNTGNYGYTF
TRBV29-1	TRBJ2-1	CSVVLAGFNEQFF
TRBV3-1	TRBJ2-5	CASSHLGQGEETQYF
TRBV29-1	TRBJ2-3	CSVSGDQVPDTQYF
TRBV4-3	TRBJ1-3	CASSQDRTAGNTIYF
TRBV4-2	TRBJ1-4	CASGGFATNEKLFF
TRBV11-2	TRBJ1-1	CASNHWGGTEAFF
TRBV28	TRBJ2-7	CASNGGGGVVYEQYF
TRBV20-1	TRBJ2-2	CSARVGRNTGELFF
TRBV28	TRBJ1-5	CASSQNQPQHF
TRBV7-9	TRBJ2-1	CASSLDPNSYNEQFF
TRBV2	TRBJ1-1	CASTGGSMNTEAFF
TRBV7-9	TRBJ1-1	CASSWTGQNTEAFF
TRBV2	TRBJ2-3	CASTKPRGAGLTDTQYF
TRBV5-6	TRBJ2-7	CASTNGGVSDEQYF
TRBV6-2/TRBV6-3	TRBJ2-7	CASSYLVTQMEQYF
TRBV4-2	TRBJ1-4	CASSAGQGVIATNEKLFF
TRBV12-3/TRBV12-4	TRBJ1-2	CASSPRNFPNYGYTF
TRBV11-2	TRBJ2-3	CASSLVRTDTQYF
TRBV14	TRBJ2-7	CASSPPRGQNSYEQYF
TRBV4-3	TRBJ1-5	CASSQGQGLASQPQHF
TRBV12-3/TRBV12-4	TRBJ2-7	CASSFLGSSYEQYF
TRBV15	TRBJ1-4	CATSSAKGANEKLFF
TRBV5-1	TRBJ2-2	CASSFTPSGTGELFF
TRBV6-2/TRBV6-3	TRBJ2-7	CASSYPDRVITYEQYF
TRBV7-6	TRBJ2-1	CASSFSFDDNEQFF